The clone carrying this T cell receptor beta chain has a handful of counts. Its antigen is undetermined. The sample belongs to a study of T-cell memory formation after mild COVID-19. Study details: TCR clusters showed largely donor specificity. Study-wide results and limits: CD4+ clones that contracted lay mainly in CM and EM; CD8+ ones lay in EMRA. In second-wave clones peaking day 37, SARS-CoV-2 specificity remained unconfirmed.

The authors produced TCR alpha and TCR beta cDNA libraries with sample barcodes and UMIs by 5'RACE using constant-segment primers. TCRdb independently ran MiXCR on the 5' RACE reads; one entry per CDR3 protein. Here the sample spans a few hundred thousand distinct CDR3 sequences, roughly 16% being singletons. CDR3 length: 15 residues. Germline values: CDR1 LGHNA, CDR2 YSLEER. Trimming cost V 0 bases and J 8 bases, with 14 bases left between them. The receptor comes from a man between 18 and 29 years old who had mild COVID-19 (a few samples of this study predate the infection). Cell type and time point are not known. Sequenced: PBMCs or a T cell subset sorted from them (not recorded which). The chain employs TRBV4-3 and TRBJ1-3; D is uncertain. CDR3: CASSQDRNSGDTIYF. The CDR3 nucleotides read TGCGCCAGCAGCCAAGATAGGAACTCTGGGGACACCATATATTTT.